Sequencing of this T cell receptor (beta chain) was carried out in a study of T cells in Graves' hyperthyroidism and ophthalmopathy (dated by TCRdb to about 2019). For the wider study: Peripheral blood samples were taken at initial diagnosis, before any treatment was given. TCR V-J signatures able to tell the groups apart were searched for in a discovery cohort of more than 90 patients, of whom roughly 42 had Graves' ophthalmopathy and around 56 had stable Graves' hyperthyroidism. Prospective prediction of ophthalmopathy was tested in an independent validation cohort consisting of 18 to 20 hyperthyroidism patients and approximately 16 patients who later progressed to ophthalmopathy. The 90 to 100 discovery patients were randomly split 7:3 into training and test sets. The study also compared thyroid tissue and blood T-cell repertoires from about six Graves' hyperthyroidism patients. After sampling, hyperthyroidism patients received methimazole starting at 30 mg daily, and ophthalmopathy patients received high-dose intravenous methylprednisolone. TCR Vbeta CDR3 sequencing of 120 to 150 peripheral blood samples (approximately 44 ophthalmopathy, 75 hyperthyroidism and approximately 17 progressor patients) is reported in the paper. Summary of the overall study and its limitations: Sample size was not statistically predetermined, and blinding of investigators to group allocation was not performed. In validation, progression to ophthalmopathy was predicted by the model with roughly 71% sensitivity and nearly 75% specificity, a median of roughly 6 months before onset. A model built on a 13 V-J signature distinguished ophthalmopathy from stable hyperthyroidism, reaching about 89% sensitivity and under 84% specificity in cross-validation and 80%/75% in testing. Most expanded thyroid clonotypes (frequency above 0.001) were also detected in blood, a finding suggesting that blood repertoires may reflect thyroid immune responses.

Amplification of TCR beta CDR3 regions was carried out from RNA transcripts. A first-round RT-PCR of the TCR CDR3 used the HTBI primer set with the Qiagen OneStep RT-PCR kit. Libraries were constructed in a second round of multiplex PCR, after which size selection and purification were carried out. Sequencing of the libraries was done on an Illumina HiSeq2000 using paired-end 100 bp reads. Concerning the study's data processing: SOAPnuke was used to process the raw data, throwing out any read that contained adapters or uncalled bases, had a mean Phred below 15, or lacked an exact constant-primer or identifier match. COPE v1.2.5 was used to merge high-quality paired reads, and clonotypes were defined as unique nucleotide sequences. MiTCR v1.1 was used to align the clonotypes against IMGT TRBV, TRBD and TRBJ reference segments. The analysis included only V-J combinations with a frequency above 0.0001, which together covered approximately 99% of the repertoires. The TCS score was defined as the ratio of F50 (clonal expansion) to E x V (chaos), calculated using BLOSUM62-based TCRdist between CDR3 peptides within each V-J. Welch's t-statistics and random forest reduced around 520 V-J features to 13, which were used in a naive Bayes classifier (R e1071). TCRdb reworked the public reads: Q25 trimming with fastp, MiXCR clone assembly, productive beta chains retained. Rows with one shared CDR3 protein collapse into an entry with the most common genes and DNA. Here the V and J calls rest on TCRdb's processing, not on the authors' analysis. Counted in this sample were hundreds of thousands of distinct CDR3 sequences; 15% to 19% of them appeared once. In total, the top ten clones hold 7.7% of the sample.

The V end loses 2 bases and the J end loses 6 bases, and a stretch of 25 bases separates them. CDR1 and CDR2, per the germline V gene (reference sequence), are LNHDA and SQIVND. The CDR3 goes from the cysteine to the phenylalanine over 18 residues. The read is trimmed to its CDR3 DNA, 54 bases read in frame from base 1. In this sample, this clonotype turned up a few times. Its specific antigen is unknown. Within one base of it there is no much larger clone, and no base qualities were kept. Stable Graves' hyperthyroidism was defined as the absence of progression to ophthalmopathy over 18 months of follow-up. Hyperthyroidism patients were newly diagnosed, with disease duration under 2 months, and aged 18 to 65 years. Exclusion was applied to patients with uncontrolled infections, other autoimmune diseases, pregnancy or lactation. Diagnoses were based on clinical symptoms, serum thyroxine and TRAb, thyroid ultrasound and orbital computed tomography. PBMCs were separated from under 11 ml of fresh peripheral blood using Ficoll-Paque density gradient centrifugation. Total RNA was extracted with Trizol reagent, and quality was checked on an Agilent 2100 Bioanalyzer.

This TCR was sampled from a woman aged 18-30 years with Graves' hyperthyroidism. Sequencing used blood. In this chain, TRBV19 is recombined with TRBJ1-2, with no D gene named confidently. The DNA reads as follows: TGTGCCAGTAGTATAAAAGAATCAGTGGTCCCCGGAACCCATGGCTACACCTTC. Translated, this gives CASSIKESVVPGTHGYTF.